What follows describes a single T cell receptor beta chain. No antigen is known for it. Base quality data are lacking; no much larger clone is found one base away. Counted from cysteine to phenylalanine, this CDR3 has 14 amino acids. The kept DNA is CDR3 alone, 42 bases in frame from the first base. Trimming removed 4 bases from V and 2 bases from J, leaving 10 bases between the germline ends. Via the germline V gene, CDR1 is SGDLS and CDR2 YYNGEE. The data are from a study of cytomegalovirus exposure and HLA in healthy donors (TCRdb year 2017). With respect to the entire study: An earlier analysis of fewer than 750 of the donors reported approximately 280 Gb of sequence data and 95 million to 120 million unique TCR beta sequences obtained from about 179 million T cells. An early release that covered 640 HLA-typed donors contained 250 to 350 gigabases of sequencing data and 80 million or so unique TCR sequences. Among the 398 genotyped donors, about 83% belonged to the genetic ancestry cluster associated with self-reported Caucasian donors. The study aimed to test whether signatures of past pathogen exposure could be identified by cataloging public T cell receptors. The study profiled the T cell repertoires of 500 to 800 subjects by immunosequencing and related them to cytomegalovirus serostatus. A separate validation cohort of roughly 120 different subjects was used in addition to the roughly 700-subject first cohort. High-throughput TCR immunosequencing, statistical association of individual TCRs with disease status, and machine learning were combined to predict cytomegalovirus infection status. A later analysis re-examined previously published TCR beta repertoires from 500 to 700 donors and added high-resolution HLA genotyping to investigate patterns of TCR occurrence. The later analysis used no new phenotypic data to find candidate immune exposures, relying instead on TCR beta sequences and their occurrence across donors. In an earlier analysis of 500 to 650 of the donors, high-throughput TCR beta sequencing was used to judge whether each TCR beta V gene segment behaved as functional or pseudogenic. Donor age, sex, ethnicity and CMV serostatus were compiled together with the repertoire data. Genome-wide SNP genotypes for about 65% of the roughly 700 donors were used in a later genetic analysis, which treated that subset as a discovery cohort. Every repertoire in the discovery cohort had been generated on one and the same sequencing platform. Both class I and class II loci were covered by HLA typing, at four-digit resolution. Typing coverage varied by locus: roughly 620-640 donors for A, B, C, DRB1 and DQB1; some 520 for DQA1; around 610 for DPA1; some 470 for DPB1. Because of strong linkage in the cohort, five DR-DQ haplotypes were treated as single units for association and clustering. Among about 410 genotyped donors of the cohort, an average of around 250,000 unique TCR beta nucleotide sequences was sequenced per donor, of which roughly 17% were non-productive. The full study reports these points: The presence/absence analyses assumed that sequencing depth was roughly uniform across donors, and that assumption may not be true. The only immune exposure information available for the cohort was CMV serostatus. According to the authors, the approach could potentially be generalized to other disease states and immunological phenotypes. According to a later analysis, TCR association rates differed among HLA loci, with DRB1 alleles showing the most associated TCRs and HLA-C alleles showing the fewest. In a later analysis, HLA-associated TCR beta chains were found to be more clonally expanded and to have lower generation probabilities than equally common non-associated chains. Some IMGT-functional V segments, including TRBV6-2 and TRBV6-3, could not be told apart with the 87-base-pair reads, so those segments were excluded. In a later analysis, most CMV-associated TCR beta chains were found to appear HLA-restricted, with HLA associations seemingly driven largely by CMV exposure. In vitro tests confirmed that a few of the cytomegalovirus-associated TCR beta chains recognize cytomegalovirus antigens. A later analysis reported that several top co-occurrence clusters appeared linked to parvovirus B19, influenza, CMV and Epstein-Barr virus. A further reported finding was that TCR beta sequences accurately predicted the HLA-A and HLA-B alleles for most subjects in the first cohort. In this cohort, only TCR beta chains were sequenced, and detectable features were limited by the absence of alpha or paired-chain data. Correlated functional status among segregating V segments might be attributable to linkage disequilibrium, but an unknown experimental factor could not be ruled out. The classifier was reported to diagnose cytomegalovirus status with high specificity and sensitivity in both the original and validation cohorts. A cluster of highly shared sequence variants was judged likely to be a technical artifact of the sequencing pipeline. In a later genetic analysis, fewer N-insertions in productive TCRs were reported among donors in an Asian-associated ancestry cluster than the roughly 640-donor mean. The study listed 150 to 200 TCR beta chains as associated with cytomegalovirus. Over 15 rarely observed V segments, including chromosome 9 orphons, were excluded from the earlier analysis of approximately 600 of the donors because counts were too low. In an earlier analysis of some 540 of the donors, most TCR beta V segments appeared in productive rearrangements about 90% or about 30% of the time, broadly matching IMGT annotations. A later genetic analysis associated a missense DCLRE1C variant with V-gene and J-gene trimming of TCR beta chains, and an independent cohort replicated the association. At a false discovery rate of 0.05, a later analysis linked some 18,000 TCR beta sequences to specific HLA alleles. Most TCR sequences were seen in very few donors, while some public TCRs were found in many individuals. Strong co-occurrence of HLA alleles, especially DR and DQ, made assigning TCR associations to individual alleles difficult. Because HLA typing was unavailable for some donors at each locus, only the typed subset was used in association tests.

The cohort was made up of hundreds of healthy bone marrow donors. Cohort members were all nominally healthy when sampled, although unrecorded immune exposures were likely present. The donor tested CMV seronegative and was one of the 352 seronegative cohort members. A peripheral blood sample was provided by each donor, and peripheral blood mononuclear cells were used for TCR beta sequencing. The Qiagen DNeasy Blood Extraction Kit was used to extract genomic DNA from the blood cell samples. The library came from the immunoSEQ multiplex PCR assay. For the multiplex PCR, a mixture combining 60 forward primers for TCR Vbeta segments and 13 reverse primers for TCR Jbeta segments was used. The CDR3 region of rearranged TCR beta genes was amplified from genomic DNA with a multiplex PCR assay. Amplified TCR beta libraries were sequenced as 87-base-pair reads on the Illumina HiSeq System. The authors' analysis ran thus. A later analysis tallied roughly 76 million unique TCR beta chains across the 700 or so repertoires, and approximately 11 million of those chains were shared by two or more donors. To remove PCR and sequencing errors, raw reads were error-corrected and collapsed into unique sequences using a nearest-neighbor algorithm that merged closely related sequences. Alignment of CDR3 sequences to IMGT reference sequences was used to assign V, D and J gene segments. For a sequence to be retained, at least a six-nucleotide match to both a V gene segment and a J gene segment was required. A rearrangement was called productive if the CDR3 had no stop codons and remained in frame with V and J, and every other rearrangement was called non-productive. Following IMGT convention, CDR3 was defined as the stretch from the second conserved V-encoded cysteine up to the conserved J-encoded phenylalanine. The earlier analysis of a few hundred of the donors excluded any sequence lacking an unambiguous match to a single V gene segment. In an earlier analysis of approximately 610 of the donors, V segments were called functional above 56.7% productive rearrangements and were called segregating when the between-donor standard deviation exceeded 5%. A statistical classification framework was built for diagnosing cytomegalovirus status from the catalog of TCR beta chain sequences. In a later analysis, TCR nucleotide sequences were compared against IMGT/GENE-DB human TR gene sequences so that V and J genes could be assigned. A later analysis assigned CDR3 sequences and most-parsimonious VDJ recombination scenarios with the TCRdist pipeline. In a later analysis, every TCR beta chain was defined by the combination of its CDR3 amino acid sequence and its V-gene family, and reads without a unique V-gene family were dropped. A later analysis removed several hundred highly shared, low-generation-probability nucleotide sequences to deal with suspected cross-contamination and a sequencing artifact. In a later analysis, a clonal expansion index for each public chain was calculated from normalized within-repertoire ranks of inferred template counts. In a later analysis, generation probabilities were computed with a VDJ recombination model fitted to out-of-frame rearrangements, and the resulting probabilities were checked against IGoR. In a later analysis, TCR-TCR, TCR-HLA and TCR-CMV co-occurrence was scored with hypergeometric tests, and a repertoire-size bias correction was applied to TCR pairs. False discovery rates were estimated in a later analysis by permuting HLA or CMV assignments 20 times. In a later analysis, co-occurring TCRs were grouped with DBSCAN, and TCRdist sequence similarity was added when clustering was performed within HLA-allele-positive subsets. Repertoires with fewer than 30,000 or more than 120,000 public chains were left out of co-occurrence clustering, as were about 5 repertoires with anomalous nucleotide sharing. TCRdb mirrors the immuneACCESS table, restricted to in-frame sequences. Some clones are absent from its copies; in checked studies, under half trace to an unresolved V gene, and the reason for the others is unknown. For V, J and clone size, that table is used; D and trimming come from the DNA. Across this sample there are 180,000 or so clones, with roughly three quarters seen only once. In total, the top ten clones hold 2% to 2.5% of the sample.

The sequence derives from a woman between 45 and 60 years old in good health and CMV-seronegative. The sample taken for sequencing was PBMCs. The V and J genes are TRBV9 and TRBJ1-5; no D gene can be assigned with confidence. The nucleotides read TGTGCCAGCAGCATGACCGGGGGCAATCAGCCCCAGCATTTT. This gives the protein CASSMTGGNQPQHF.